The next 27 T cell receptor beta chains were all read from a single sample in a study of T-cell reconstitution after alpha-beta-depleted transplantation in children. Preparation of the TCRbeta library involved a method that used unique molecular identifiers. TCRdb passed the PCR reads through MiXCR, listing each CDR3 protein once. The table includes fewer than 700,000 distinct CDR3 sequences, 23% detected once. This material consisted of PBMCs, mostly from graft donor cells, taken 360 days after TCRalphabeta/CD19-depleted stem cell transplant. Receptors originate from a boy under three years old who had a stem cell transplant for acute myeloid leukemia, so the T cells may come from the graft donor.

This clonotype came up many times. V and J are TRBV29-1 and TRBJ2-1, with 8 bases aligning to TRBD2. Germline V CDR1 and CDR2: SQVTM, ANQGSEA. This CDR3 has 11 amino acids. Losses at the gene ends were 7 bases for V and 8 bases for J; bases not matched to a gene: 4. The CDR3 is CSAGGADEQFF. DNA for the CDR3: TGCAGCGCCGGGGGGGCTGATGAGCAGTTCTTC.

V is TRBV6-5 and J is TRBJ1-1; D call uncertain. The ends were cut back, 1 base at V and 1 base at J, with 4 bases in the middle. Germline V gene data show CDR1 as MNHEY and CDR2 as SVGAGI. The CDR3 has 13 residues. CDR3 sequence reads: CASSYYGNTEAFF. CDR3 in DNA: TGTGCCAGCAGTTACTATGGGAACACTGAAGCTTTCTTT.

The sample holds many counts of this clonotype. This chain joins TRBV29-1 and TRBJ2-7, with unresolved D. Germline assignment: CDR1 SQVTM and CDR2 ANQGSEA. The ends were cut back, 3 bases at V and 2 bases at J, with 11 bases in the middle. This CDR3 is 13 amino acids long. The CDR3 nucleotides read TGCAGCGTTGAGGGCAGGCCCCCCTACGAGCAGTACTTC. It specifies CSVEGRPPYEQYF.

V usage is TRBV18 and J usage is TRBJ1-5; 9 positions agree with TRBD1. The CDR3 runs 17 residues. Germline V gives CDR1 KGHSH, CDR2 LQKENI. V dropped 6 bases and J dropped 0; count of bases not matched to a gene: 9. This CDR3 is CASSPGQGGYSNQPQHF. Written as DNA, the CDR3 is TGTGCCAGCTCTCCGGGACAGGGCGGCTATAGCAATCAGCCCCAGCATTTT. The full variable domain, completed using reference TRBV18 and TRBJ1-5, is NAGVMQNPRHLVRRRGQEARLRCSPMKGHSHVYWYRQLPEEGLKFMVYLQKENIIDESGMPKERFSAEFPKEGPSILRIQQVVRGDSAAYFCASSPGQGGYSNQPQHFGDGTRLSIL.

This clonotype was recorded a few times. The chain joins TRBV28 to TRBJ2-7, with D perhaps TRBD1 or TRBD2 (6 bases each). Germline values: CDR1 MDHEN, CDR2 SYDVKM. Trimming removed 7 bases from V and 2 bases from J, with 15 bases in between. This CDR3 is 14 amino acids long. For the CDR3, the DNA is TGTGCCAGCAACCCTCCGGGGGCACCCTACGAGCAGTACGTC. Translating it yields CASNPPGAPYEQYV.

Remarks on this clonotype: The junction shows a germline mismatch at one end, possibly a read error. The chain joins TRBV20-1 to TRBJ2-1; 12 positions agree with TRBD2. This CDR3 contains 17 residues. CDR1 and CDR2 from the germline V gene are DFQATT and SNEGSKA (reference sequence). CDR3 in amino acids: CCARPILAGGPYNEQFF. CDR3 DNA: TGCTGTGCTAGACCTATACTAGCGGGGGGACCTTACAATGAGCAGTTCTTC.

The rearrangement links TRBV6-1 to TRBJ1-3, with TRBD1 matching 8 bases. CDR1 and CDR2 from the germline V gene are MNHNS and SASEGT. With 1 base clipped from V and 4 bases from J, the junction kept 9 bases outside the gene matches. The CDR3 contains 17 residues. The CDR3 loop is CASSEVGDRGAGNTIYF. The CDR3 DNA sequence: TGTGCCAGCAGTGAAGTGGGAGACAGGGGCGCGGGAAACACCATATATTTT.

V usage is TRBV6-1 and J usage is TRBJ1-5; a weak D match, TRBD1 (5 bases). Germline V CDR1 and CDR2: MNHNS, SASEGT. Trimming took 9 bases from V and 6 from J, leaving 18 bases between them. The CDR3 runs to 14 residues. The CDR3 DNA is TGTGCCAGTGTCTCTTCAGGGATTGCTCAGCCCCAGCATTTT. Encoded protein: CASVSSGIAQPQHF.

This clonotype came up many times. The chain employs TRBV13 and TRBJ2-7, with 10 bases lining up with TRBD2. Germline CDR1 and CDR2: PRHDT and FYEKMQ (reference sequence). The CDR3 covers 14 residues. V lost 3 bases and J lost 2; bases outside the gene matches: 1. CDR3 loop: CASSFLAGAYEQYF. The CDR3 DNA sequence: TGTGCCAGCAGCTTCCTAGCGGGGGCCTACGAGCAGTACTTC.

This clonotype was observed many times. This chain connects TRBV27 to TRBJ2-5, with D unclear. V shed 5 bases and J shed 5 bases, with 9 bases lying between them. The CDR3 runs 12 residues. Germline V CDR1 and CDR2: MNHEY, SMNVEV (reference sequence). This chain's CDR3 is CASSRVGETQYF. The CDR3 nucleotides are TGTGCCAGCAGTCGGGTGGGTGAGACCCAGTACTTC.

This clonotype occurred many times. This chain joins TRBV9 and TRBJ2-1; 10 positions agree with TRBD1. CDR3 size: 15 residues. The V segment lost 4 bases and the J segment 8 bases; nucleotides outside the gene matches: 9. CDR1 SGDLS and CDR2 YYNGEE come from the germline V gene. The CDR3 spells CASSLTGQGNHEQFF. The CDR3, as DNA: TGTGCCAGCAGCCTTACGGGACAGGGGAACCATGAGCAGTTCTTC.

This clonotype has a count of ten or more. This chain joins TRBV20-1 and TRBJ2-1; D tentatively reads TRBD1 or TRBD2 (5 bases each). Between the trimmed V and J ends, which lost 3 bases and 3 bases, there was a span of 15 bases. The V gene's germline CDR1 is DFQATT and CDR2 SNEGSKA (reference sequence). The CDR3 loop spans 15 amino acids. CDR3 coding DNA: TGCAGTGCTAGTAAAGGGGCGAGGGTCTACAATGAGCAGTTCTTC. Its translation is CSASKGARVYNEQFF.

This clonotype was seen only a few times. V gene TRBV24-1 combines with J gene TRBJ2-1, with 9 bases lining up with TRBD1. This CDR3 has 15 amino acids. Germline CDR1 is KGHDR and CDR2 is SFDVKD. The junction had 0 bases not matched to a gene; V was cut back by 0 bases and J by 4 bases. As DNA, the CDR3 is TGTGCCACCAGTGATTTGGGACAGGGGTACAATGAGCAGTTCTTC. This encodes CATSDLGQGYNEQFF.

V is TRBV20-1 and J is TRBJ2-7; TRBD2 aligns across 7 bases. V trimming: 6 bases; J trimming: 5 bases; junction bases outside the gene matches: 16. CDR1 is DFQATT and CDR2 is SNEGSKA in the germline V gene (reference sequence). This CDR3 region has 15 residues. CDR3 sequence: CSAKRRLADRDEQYF. As DNA, the CDR3 is TGCAGTGCCAAAAGGCGCCTAGCGGACCGAGACGAGCAGTACTTC.

This clonotype was counted many times. The V call is TRBV12-3 or TRBV12-4, the J call TRBJ1-4, with D hard to call. V was shortened by 5 bases and J by 0 bases, with 16 bases between the two germline ends. There are 17 residues in the CDR3. The CDR3 bases are TGTGCCAGCAGTCCGACACGGGGTGATCCAACTAATGAAAAACTGTTTTTT. It translates to CASSPTRGDPTNEKLFF.

This rearrangement joins TRBV20-1 to TRBJ2-5; D unresolved. The CDR3 totals 16 residues. The V gene lost 3 bases and the J gene lost 1 base, with 18 bases spanning the gap. Germline V gene data show CDR1 as DFQATT and CDR2 as SNEGSKA (reference sequence). The CDR3 nucleotides are TGCAGTGCTAGGGACCTCCTTGGGCTCGTCCAAGAGACCCAGTACTTC. Protein sequence: CSARDLLGLVQETQYF.

The V gene is TRBV6-5, the J gene TRBJ1-6, with D perhaps matching TRBD1 (5 bases). Trimming shortened V by 0 bases and J by 7 bases, and 10 bases separated the two germline ends. This CDR3 region has 15 residues. The germline CDR1 and CDR2 sequences are MNHEY and SVGAGI. CDR3 sequence reads: CASSYSPGQNSPLHF. The CDR3 DNA is TGTGCCAGCAGTTACTCGCCGGGGCAGAATTCACCCCTCCACTTT.

This clonotype turned up a few times. In nucleotides, the CDR3 is TGTGCCTGGGTGGACGGACAACACTACGAGCAGTACTTC. Translating gives CAWVDGQHYEQYF. The chain joins TRBV30 to TRBJ2-7, with a weak D call TRBD1 (5 bases). The V end lost 5 bases, the J end lost 3 bases, and 14 bases lay between the germline ends. This CDR3 contains 13 residues. Germline V gene data show CDR1 as GTSNPN and CDR2 as SVGIG (reference sequence).

A few counts support this clonotype. The chain links TRBV6-5 to TRBJ2-3; D uncertain. This CDR3 is 14 amino acids long. Germline CDR1 is MNHEY and CDR2 is SVGAGI. V lost 4 bases to trimming and J lost 4 bases, with 12 bases between them. The CDR3 here is CASSLTGLADTQYF. The CDR3 DNA reads as TGTGCCAGCAGTTTAACCGGGCTCGCAGATACGCAGTATTTT.

This clonotype has at least ten counts. This rearrangement joins TRBV28 to TRBJ1-5; no definite D call. This CDR3 contains 14 residues. V gave up 3 bases and J gave up 5 bases, with 11 bases separating them. The germline V gene has CDR1 MDHEN and CDR2 SYDVKM. DNA of the CDR3: TGTGCCAGCAGTTTTTGGGAAGTACATCAGCCCCAGCATTTT. Its translation is CASSFWEVHQPQHF.

This clonotype was observed many times. This sequence joins TRBV18 and TRBJ2-1; D not certain. Between the trimmed V and J ends, which lost 3 bases and 6 bases, there was a span of 15 bases. Germline CDR1 and CDR2: KGHSH and LQKENI. This CDR3 contains 15 residues. In DNA, the CDR3 is TGTGCCAGCTCACCGGCTTTTGAGACCGGCAATGAGCAGTTCTTC. Its protein product is CASSPAFETGNEQFF.

The chain recombines TRBV7-9 with TRBJ2-7; D tentatively reads TRBD1 or TRBD2 (6 bases each). The CDR3 is made up of 15 amino acids. The V and J ends lost 5 bases and 2 bases respectively, with 16 bases between them. Per germline, CDR1 SEHNR and CDR2 FQNEAQ (reference sequence). CDR3 residues: CASSTRRGRTYEQYF. In DNA form, the CDR3 reads TGTGCCAGCAGCACGCGACGGGGGCGAACCTACGAGCAGTACTTC.

In its sample, this clonotype was seen many times. This chain links TRBV20-1 with TRBJ2-1; TRBD2 agrees at 10 bases. Germline trimming cut 5 bases from V and 2 bases from J; bases unmatched to any gene: 9. The CDR3 is 16 residues long. Germline V gene sequence: CDR1 DFQATT, CDR2 SNEGSKA (reference sequence). The DNA for the CDR3 is TGCAGTGCTGGGGGACTAGCGCGCCGCACCTACAATGAGCAGTTCTTC. This translates into CSAGGLARRTYNEQFF.

The V gene is TRBV6-5, the J gene TRBJ1-5, with D perhaps TRBD1 (6 bases). CDR1 and CDR2 from the germline V gene are MNHEY and SVGAGI. V dropped 2 bases and J dropped 3 bases, with 14 bases sitting between them. This CDR3 comprises 16 residues. In nucleotides, the CDR3 is TGTGCCAGCAGTTACCCACAGGGTTCCAACAATCAGCCCCAGCATTTT. Translated, it gives CASSYPQGSNNQPQHF.

The chain is built from TRBV20-1 and TRBJ2-2; D perhaps matches TRBD1 (6 bases). V lost 2 bases, J lost 5 bases, and 15 bases lay in between. Per the germline V gene, CDR1 is DFQATT and CDR2 is SNEGSKA (reference sequence). The CDR3 is 15 residues long. The CDR3 DNA is TGCAGTGCTAGAAGATGGGAAGGGGGAACCGGGGAGCTGTTTTTT. Translating gives CSARRWEGGTGELFF.

There are many counts of this clonotype. This chain connects TRBV28 to TRBJ2-7, with D perhaps given as TRBD1 or TRBD2 (5 bases each). Germline V gene sequence: CDR1 MDHEN, CDR2 SYDVKM. V was clipped by 4 bases and J by 11 bases, with 24 bases between them. The CDR3 consists of 15 residues. The CDR3 is CASSSIQTIPGPKYV. DNA of the CDR3: TGTGCCAGCAGTTCCATCCAGACGATTCCGGGGCCCAAGTACGTC.

This clonotype came up a few times. The chain couples TRBV20-1 to TRBJ1-3; D gene ambiguous. The CDR3 is 14 amino acids. From germline, CDR1 is DFQATT and CDR2 SNEGSKA (reference sequence). V gave up 6 bases and J gave up 4 bases, with 16 bases separating them. The CDR3 DNA sequence: TGCAGTGCAGTCAGCGGCAGGAGGGGAAACACCATATATTTT. Amino acids: CSAVSGRRGNTIYF.